This passage covers 28 T cell receptor beta chains from one sample sequenced in a study of T-cell memory formation after mild COVID-19. One entry per CDR3 protein results from TCRdb running MiXCR on the 5' RACE reads. Here the sample spans a few hundred thousand distinct CDR3 sequences, less than 25% being singletons. The specimen was PBMCs or a T cell subset sorted from them (not recorded which). The receptors derive from an adult woman who had mild COVID-19 (a few samples of this study predate the infection). Cell type and time point are not known.

The chain combines TRBV29-1 with TRBJ2-7, with 9 bases fitting TRBD2. Germline V lookup: CDR1 SQVTM, CDR2 ANQGSEA. Losses at the gene ends were 2 bases for V and 2 bases for J; bases not matched to a gene: 4. The CDR3 totals 14 residues. The chain's CDR3 is CSVESLAGPYEQYF. CDR3 bases: TGCAGCGTTGAATCCCTAGCGGGGCCCTACGAGCAGTACTTC.

The chain employs TRBV19 and TRBJ2-3; maybe TRBD2 (5 bases). The CDR3 has 12 amino acids. V lost 6 bases and J lost 5, with 9 bases in between. Germline-derived CDR1 and CDR2 are LNHDA and SQIVND (reference sequence). CDR3 coding DNA: TGTGCCAGTAGGGGCGGGCAAGATACGCAGTATTTT. It specifies CASRGGQDTQYF. Looking up the rest from reference TRBV19 and TRBJ2-3 gives the full variable domain: DGGITQSPKYLFRKEGQNVTLSCEQNLNHDAMYWYRQDPGQGLRLIYYSQIVNDFQKGDIAEGYSVSREKKESFPLTVTSAQKNPTAFYLCASRGGQDTQYFGPGTRLTVL.

This clonotype was found a few times. The gene calls are TRBV20-1 and TRBJ2-7, with 13 bases fitting TRBD2. The CDR3 runs 13 residues. V was pared by 0 bases and J by 12 bases, with 5 bases of the junction left unmatched. Germline V lookup: CDR1 DFQATT, CDR2 SNEGSKA (reference sequence). CDR3 DNA: TGCAGTGCTAGAGATTTACTAGCGGGGGGGCGGTACTTC. It translates to CSARDLLAGGRYF.

The V and J genes are TRBV27 and TRBJ1-2; no definite D call. Germline V gene lookup returns CDR1 MNHEY and CDR2 SMNVEV (reference sequence). Trimming left V 2 bases short and J 1 base short, with 8 bases between. The length of the CDR3 is 14 residues. CDR3 protein: CASSLNVLNYGYTF. As DNA, the CDR3 is TGTGCCAGCAGTTTAAACGTACTTAACTATGGCTACACCTTC.

This chain connects TRBV12-3 or TRBV12-4 to TRBJ2-3; D may be TRBD2 (7 bases). Trimming stripped 5 bases from V and 2 bases from J, with 17 bases between. The CDR3 runs to 16 residues. In nucleotides, the CDR3 is TGTGCCAGCAGTGCCCCACCGGGGGGCTACACAGATACGCAGTATTTT. Amino acids: CASSAPPGGYTDTQYF.

The CDR3 here is CASSLGLAGTREQYF. For the CDR3, the DNA is TGTGCCAGCAGCTTGGGACTAGCGGGGACTAGGGAGCAGTACTTC. The chain combines TRBV13 with TRBJ2-7, with 13 bases identical to TRBD2. The germline CDR1 and CDR2 sequences are PRHDT and FYEKMQ (reference sequence). Germline trimming cut 3 bases from V and 7 bases from J; bases unmatched to any gene: 6. This CDR3 is built from 15 residues.

V usage is TRBV12-5 and J usage is TRBJ2-7; D gene uncertain. The CDR3 contains 12 residues. Germline lookup yields CDR1 LGHNT and CDR2 FRNRAP. Trimming cost V 7 bases and J 4 bases, with 11 bases left between them. The CDR3 DNA sequence: TGTGCTAGTGTGGGCAAGCGATACGAGCAGTACTTC. It yields the protein CASVGKRYEQYF.

This clonotype has more than one count but fewer than ten. The chain recombines TRBV7-2 with TRBJ1-2; D is uncertain. CDR3 length: 15 residues. V gave up 5 bases and J gave up 6 bases, with 19 bases separating them. The germline gives CDR1 SGHTA, CDR2 FQGNSA. This CDR3 is CASSPMEQVSHGYTF. DNA of the CDR3: TGTGCCAGCAGCCCCATGGAGCAAGTCTCCCATGGCTACACCTTC.

J is TRBJ2-5 and V is TRBV5-1; D is undetermined. This CDR3 has 12 residues. Trimming removed 5 bases at V and 4 bases at J, with 9 bases between. The germline V gene encodes CDR1 SGHRS and CDR2 YFSETQ. CDR3 loop: CASSKATETQYF. In DNA, the CDR3 is TGCGCCAGCAGTAAGGCAACAGAGACCCAGTACTTC.

This rearrangement joins TRBV14 to TRBJ2-7, with D uncertain. V lost 3 bases and J 7 bases, leaving 10 bases between the germline ends. The CDR3 sequence is 12 residues long. The V gene's germline CDR1 is SGHDN and CDR2 FVKESK. CDR3 nucleotide sequence: TGTGCCAGCAGCCAGTCTTCGCTTGAGCAGTACTTC. Its translation: CASSQSSLEQYF. Combining the CDR3 with reference TRBV14 and TRBJ2-7 gives the whole variable domain EAGVTQFPSHSVIEKGQTVTLRCDPISGHDNLYWYRRVMGKEIKFLLHFVKESKQDESGMPNNRFLAERTGGTYSTLKVQPAELEDSGVYFCASSQSSLEQYFGPGTRLTVT.

This clonotype showed up just a few times. This chain joins TRBV9 and TRBJ2-1; D is perhaps TRBD1 or TRBD2 (6 bases each). The CDR3 covers 14 residues. Germline assignment: CDR1 SGDLS and CDR2 YYNGEE. Deletions cut 2 bases from V and 4 bases from J, with 10 bases between. The chain's CDR3 is CASSVEGGYNEQFF. DNA of the CDR3: TGTGCCAGCAGCGTGGAGGGGGGATACAATGAGCAGTTCTTC.

Only a few counts were recorded for this clonotype. The chain carries TRBV4-1 and TRBJ2-3; no firm D call. Trimming took 3 bases from V and 0 from J, leaving 13 bases between them. The V gene's germline CDR1 is MGHRA and CDR2 YSYEKL. CDR3 length: 16 amino acids. The CDR3 sequence: CASSHQPGPSTDTQYF. The CDR3 DNA sequence: TGCGCCAGCAGCCACCAGCCTGGGCCTAGCACAGATACGCAGTATTTT.

The sample holds many counts of this clonotype. This chain joins TRBV11-2 and TRBJ1-6; D gene ambiguous. This CDR3 contains 13 residues. The germline CDR1 and CDR2 sequences are SGHAT and FQNNGV. The ends were cut back, 2 bases at V and 18 bases at J, with 17 bases in the middle. CDR3 region: CASSLRSSGPTHF. As DNA, the CDR3 is TGTGCCAGCAGCTTACGTTCGTCAGGCCCAACCCACTTT.

The rearrangement joins TRBV2 to TRBJ2-2; possible D gene TRBD2, 5 bases. V was clipped by 8 bases and J by 1 base, with 11 bases between them. The germline CDR1 and CDR2 sequences are SNHLY and FYNNEI. The CDR3 is made up of 14 amino acids. The CDR3 here is CASGIARNTGELFF. Here the CDR3 DNA reads TGTGCCAGCGGGATAGCGAGGAACACCGGGGAGCTGTTTTTT.

This clonotype appeared a few times. The chain has TRBV5-1 and TRBJ1-2; D gene ambiguous. The ends were cut back, 3 bases at V and 8 bases at J, with 14 bases in the middle. The CDR3 is 13 residues long. Looked up from germline, CDR1 is SGHRS and CDR2 is YFSETQ. The CDR3 here is CASSSDNLGGYTF. The CDR3 nucleotides read TGCGCCAGCAGCTCCGATAATCTTGGGGGCTACACCTTC.

The genes are TRBV4-2 and TRBJ2-2; no definite D call. Germline V gives CDR1 LGHNA, CDR2 YNFKEQ. V was cut by 0 bases and J by 6 bases, with 14 bases left in between. The CDR3 loop spans 16 amino acids. CDR3 nucleotides: TGTGCCAGCAGCCAAGAACGGTTAGTCGTTGCCGGGGAGCTGTTTTTT. Amino acids: CASSQERLVVAGELFF.

In this sample, this clonotype turned up a few times. The chain combines TRBV20-1 with TRBJ2-1; the D gene is possibly TRBD2 (6 bases). Germline V gene data show CDR1 as DFQATT and CDR2 as SNEGSKA (reference sequence). Trimming cost V 2 bases and J 3 bases, with 17 bases left between them. This CDR3 region has 16 residues. CDR3 amino acids: CSARRGPSVDYNEQFF. DNA for the CDR3: TGCAGTGCTAGAAGGGGTCCTAGCGTGGACTACAATGAGCAGTTCTTC.

This clonotype was counted many times. This chain uses TRBV5-1 with TRBJ2-1, with D perhaps TRBD2 (5 bases). V lost 7 bases and J 3 bases, leaving 20 bases between the germline ends. The CDR3 spans 16 residues. Germline V CDR1 and CDR2: SGHRS, YFSETQ. The DNA for the CDR3 is TGCGCCAGCGGACTTGCCTCGGCAGCTAGCTACAATGAGCAGTTCTTC. Translated, it gives CASGLASAASYNEQFF.

The rearrangement uses TRBV15 and TRBJ1-4; D perhaps matches TRBD1 (5 bases). From germline, CDR1 is LNHNV and CDR2 YYDKDF (reference sequence). CDR3 length: 14 amino acids. With 0 bases removed from V and 8 bases from J, the gap between germline ends came to 10 bases. CDR3 residues: CATSRDSWGEKLFF. The CDR3 nucleotides read TGTGCCACCAGCAGAGATTCTTGGGGGGAAAAACTGTTTTTT.

The CDR3 coding sequence is TGTGCCAGCAGCTCCCCGGGACTTAGGGGGAACACTGAAGCTTTCTTT. It encodes CASSSPGLRGNTEAFF. The chain is built from TRBV7-8 and TRBJ1-1; D is possibly TRBD1 (5 bases). The CDR3 totals 16 residues. Trimming cost V 4 bases and J 1 base, with 16 bases left between them. The germline V gene has CDR1 SGHVS and CDR2 FQNEAQ.

This clonotype has a handful of counts. V and J are TRBV7-9 and TRBJ2-2; 12 nucleotides align to TRBD2. The germline V gene has CDR1 SEHNR and CDR2 FQNEAQ (reference sequence). With V trimmed by 5 bases and J by 2 bases, 9 bases remained unmatched. This CDR3 has 18 amino acids. The CDR3 DNA reads TGTGCCAGCAGCGACCGAACTAGCGGGGGGATAAACACCGGGGAGCTGTTTTTT. The encoded protein is CASSDRTSGGINTGELFF.

The chain employs TRBV9 and TRBJ2-7, with 7 nucleotides matching TRBD2. The CDR3 consists of 14 residues. The trim removed 2 bases at V and 0 bases at J, leaving 2 bases unmatched. The germline V gene has CDR1 SGDLS and CDR2 YYNGEE. The CDR3 region has the DNA TGTGCCAGCAGCGTCAGCGGGGTCTCCTACGAGCAGTACTTC. It codes for CASSVSGVSYEQYF. The complete variable domain, with remaining parts taken from reference TRBV9 and TRBJ2-7, reads DSGVTQTPKHLITATGQRVTLRCSPRSGDLSVYWYQQSLDQGLQFLIQYYNGEERAKGNILERFSAQQFPDLHSELNLSSLELGDSALYFCASSVSGVSYEQYFGPGTRLTVT.

This chain joins TRBV18 and TRBJ2-5; D not certain. The CDR3 is 15 residues long. Trimming shortened V by 6 bases and J by 1 base, and 15 bases separated the two germline ends. Germline assignment: CDR1 KGHSH and CDR2 LQKENI. CDR3 nucleotide sequence: TGTGCCAGCTCTCCCAACCCAGCGCTCCAAGAGACCCAGTACTTC. This codes for CASSPNPALQETQYF.

The rearrangement joins TRBV12-3 or TRBV12-4 to TRBJ2-2; D remains ambiguous. This CDR3 contains 13 residues. Deletions cut 6 bases from V and 5 bases from J, with 10 bases between. CDR3 loop: CASSPQRTGELFF. DNA for the CDR3: TGTGCCAGCAGCCCGCAGAGGACCGGGGAGCTGTTTTTT.

In this sample, this clonotype turned up a few times. V usage is TRBV6-1 and J usage is TRBJ1-5, with D perhaps matching TRBD1 (5 bases). V lost 0 bases and J lost 1, with 13 bases in between. This CDR3 is built from 17 residues. Per the germline V gene, CDR1 is MNHNS and CDR2 is SASEGT. The CDR3 spells CASSEAWAGISNQPQHF. The CDR3 DNA follows: TGTGCCAGCAGTGAAGCCTGGGCAGGGATCAGCAATCAGCCCCAGCATTTT.

This clonotype was found a few times. The rearrangement joins TRBV11-2 to TRBJ1-2, with D perhaps TRBD1 (6 bases). The CDR3 extends over 14 amino acids. CDR1 is SGHAT and CDR2 is FQNNGV in the germline V gene. Trimming removed 3 bases at V and 8 bases at J, with 16 bases between. CDR3 coding DNA: TGTGCCAGCAGCTTCCCCGGGGGGCGGCTGGGCTACACCTTC. Protein product: CASSFPGGRLGYTF.

The genes are TRBV3-1 and TRBJ2-3; TRBD1 might be the D (5 bases). The germline V and J ends were trimmed by 1 base and 7 bases, with 12 bases remaining between them. Per germline, CDR1 LGHDT and CDR2 YNNKEL (reference sequence). CDR3 size: 14 residues. This chain's CDR3 is CASSQGNRRNTQYF. The DNA for the CDR3 is TGTGCCAGCAGCCAAGGAAACAGGCGAAATACGCAGTATTTT.

The CDR3, as DNA: TGTGCCACCAGTGAAGCTAGCGGGATAAATACGCAGTATTTT. Translating gives CATSEASGINTQYF. The gene calls are TRBV24-1 and TRBJ2-3; 9 positions agree with TRBD2. Germline V CDR1 and CDR2: KGHDR, SFDVKD. This CDR3 comprises 14 residues. V lost 4 bases to trimming and J lost 7 bases; unmatched junction nucleotides: 5.